This is a list of T cell receptor beta chains from one sample in a study of metastatic and nonmetastatic thyroid tumors. MiXCR re-clonotyped the PCR reads for TCRdb. The sample lists 13,000 to 15,000 clones, about 25% seen once, with approximately 11% in the top ten. Sample: tumor tissue. Every receptor here comes from a female donor with papillary thyroid cancer or a benign thyroid nodule (not recorded which). Some clones in this sample may be carry-over from other donors' samples. Both conserved end residues are part of each CDR3. D genes are given only for firm matches. Clone sizes are given selectively: once, few, many, or a class where the clone is expanded.

few | TRBJ1-1 | 10 | TRBD1 | TRBV29-1 | CSVGDRGTFF | TGCAGCGTCGGGGACAGGGGGACTTTCTTT
. | TRBJ1-1 | 15 | . | TRBV7-9 | CASSLVAGAFTEAFF | TGTGCCAGCAGCTTAGTGGCGGGGGCATTCACTGAAGCTTTCTTT
many | TRBJ2-1 | 11 | . | TRBV14 | CASSFGDEEFF | TGTGCCAGCAGCTTTGGAGACGAGGAGTTCTTC
many | TRBJ1-6 | 16 | . | TRBV15 | CATSRIVSSYNSPLHF | TGTGCCACCAGCAGAATCGTCAGCTCCTATAATTCACCCCTCCACTTT
. | TRBJ2-5 | 17 | . | TRBV4-1 | CASSQDPPATAKKTQYF | TGCGCCAGCAGCCAAGACCCCCCGGCGACAGCGAAGAAGACCCAGTACTTC
many | TRBJ1-2 | 14 | TRBD1 | TRBV20-1 | CSADTGQGDYGYTF | TGCAGTGCTGATACCGGACAGGGGGACTATGGCTACACCTTC
medium-sized | TRBJ1-1 | 15 | . | TRBV10-3 | CATANPGLQTAQAFF | TGTGCCACCGCAAACCCGGGACTGCAAACTGCTCAAGCTTTCTTT
many | TRBJ1-2 | 16 | TRBD1 | TRBV5-8 | CASSPKGQSIFYGYTF | TGTGCCAGCAGCCCGAAGGGACAGAGCATCTTCTATGGCTACACCTTC
few | TRBJ2-2 | 16 | . | TRBV6-1 | CASSESGEAGTGELFF | TGTGCCAGCAGTGAATCGGGCGAGGCTGGCACCGGGGAGCTGTTTTTT
medium-sized | TRBJ2-1 | 13 | . | TRBV2 | CASNGAELGEQFF | TGTGCCAGCAATGGTGCGGAGTTGGGTGAGCAGTTCTTC
many | TRBJ1-4 | 15 | TRBD1 | TRBV4-2 | CASSQEGQAPRPLFF | TGTGCCAGCAGCCAGGAGGGACAGGCCCCTCGCCCTCTGTTTTTT
. | TRBJ1-3 | 15 | . | TRBV5-1 | CASSLEGISGNTIYF | TGCGCCAGCAGCTTGGAGGGGATCTCTGGAAACACCATATATTTT
. | TRBJ1-5 | 14 | . | TRBV24-1 | CATSGHNSNQPQHF | TGTGCCACCAGTGGGCATAACAGCAATCAGCCCCAGCATTTT
many | TRBJ1-3 | 12 | . | TRBV10-3 | CAISESGNTIYF | TGTGCCATCAGTGAGTCGGGAAACACCATATATTTT
. | TRBJ1-4 | 18 | . | TRBV30 | CAWRSNGARRGGREKLFF | TGTGCCTGGAGATCCAATGGAGCTAGAAGGGGGGGAAGGGAAAAACTGTTTTTT
medium-sized | TRBJ2-5 | 16 | TRBD1 | TRBV5-1 | CASSPTDRGGGETQYF | TGCGCCAGCAGCCCTACCGACAGGGGAGGTGGGGAGACCCAGTACTTC
medium-sized | TRBJ2-7 | 15 | . | TRBV3-1 | CASSQVFTGPYEQYF | TGTGCCAGCAGCCAAGTCTTCACGGGGCCCTACGAGCAGTACTTC
many | TRBJ2-1 | 13 | . | TRBV18 | CASSFGGGNEQFF | TGTGCCAGCTCCTTCGGGGGCGGGAATGAGCAGTTCTTC
few | TRBJ1-1 | 14 | . | TRBV12-3/TRBV12-4 | CASSSQGGSTEAFF | TGTGCCAGCAGTTCACAGGGAGGTAGCACTGAAGCTTTCTTT
. | TRBJ2-3 | 15 | . | TRBV19 | CASSTLPGVADTQYF | TGTGCCAGTAGTACCCTCCCTGGGGTGGCAGATACGCAGTATTTT
medium-sized | TRBJ1-1 | 13 | . | TRBV6-2/TRBV6-3 | CASSYSLNTEAFF | TGTGCCAGCAGTTACTCGCTGAACACTGAAGCTTTCTTT
medium-sized | TRBJ2-7 | 11 | . | TRBV19 | CASKEGSEQYF | TGTGCCAGTAAGGAGGGCTCCGAGCAGTACTTC
medium-sized | TRBJ1-4 | 16 | TRBD1 | TRBV30 | CAWSWAGGLANEKLFF | TGTGCCTGGAGCTGGGCAGGGGGCTTAGCTAATGAAAAACTGTTTTTT
many | TRBJ2-5 | 16 | TRBD1 | TRBV9 | CASSVGLGQGEETQYF | TGTGCCAGCAGCGTAGGGCTGGGACAGGGGGAGGAGACCCAGTACTTC
medium-sized | TRBJ1-6 | 16 | . | TRBV30 | CAWTPGGSGYNSPLHF | TGTGCCTGGACCCCCGGGGGGTCCGGGTATAATTCACCCCTCCACTTT
medium-sized | TRBJ2-7 | 14 | . | TRBV3-1 | CASRGSEAGYEQYF | TGTGCCAGCAGGGGGAGTGAGGCTGGCTACGAGCAGTACTTC
many | TRBJ2-3 | 14 | TRBD2 | TRBV29-1 | CSWTSGASTDTQYF | TGCAGCTGGACTAGCGGGGCCAGCACAGATACGCAGTATTTT
. | TRBJ2-1 | 15 | . | TRBV11-2 | CASSLEVAVYNEQFF | TGTGCCAGCAGCTTAGAGGTAGCGGTCTACAATGAGCAGTTCTTC
. | TRBJ2-7 | 13 | . | TRBV5-1 | CTSSGLSSYEQYF | TGCACCAGTTCGGGACTGAGCTCCTACGAGCAGTACTTC
medium-sized | TRBJ1-6 | 16 | . | TRBV5-1 | CASSSDGGSYNSPLHF | TGCGCCAGCAGCTCCGACGGGGGGTCCTATAATTCACCCCTCCACTTT
. | TRBJ1-6 | 14 | . | TRBV3-1 | CASSLLGPNSPLHF | TGTGCCAGCAGCCTTCTGGGACCTAATTCACCCCTCCACTTT
medium-sized | TRBJ2-7 | 15 | TRBD1 | TRBV28 | CASSLATGGSYEQYF | TGTGCCAGCAGTTTAGCGACAGGGGGCTCCTACGAGCAGTACTTC
many | TRBJ1-2 | 15 | . | TRBV5-4 | CASSSAGRVNYGYTF | TGTGCCAGCAGCAGCGCGGGGAGGGTTAACTATGGCTACACCTTC
. | TRBJ2-3 | 15 | . | TRBV6-2/TRBV6-3 | CARRFSFGRTDTKYF | TGTGCCAGAAGATTCTCTTTCGGTCGCACAGATACGAAGTATTTT
medium-sized | TRBJ2-3 | 15 | TRBD2 | TRBV12-3/TRBV12-4 | CASSPGTSGANTQYF | TGTGCCAGCAGTCCCGGGACTAGCGGGGCAAATACGCAGTATTTT
many | TRBJ1-3 | 14 | TRBD1 | TRBV20-1 | CSAIRGNSGNTIYF | TGCAGTGCTATCAGGGGGAACTCTGGAAACACCATATATTTT
few | TRBJ2-1 | 15 | TRBD2 | TRBV6-2/TRBV6-3 | CASSYRGSLANEQFF | TGTGCCAGCAGTTACCGCGGGAGCTTAGCCAATGAGCAGTTCTTC
few | TRBJ2-2 | 15 | . | TRBV6-9 | CASSEELGSSGELFF | TGTGCCAGCAGTGAGGAGCTGGGGTCTAGCGGGGAGCTGTTTTTT
many | TRBJ1-5 | 13 | . | TRBV19 | CASTGDRNQPQHF | TGTGCCAGTACCGGAGACAGGAATCAGCCCCAGCATTTT
. | TRBJ1-6 | 13 | . | TRBV28 | CASNEGGTSPLHF | TGTGCCAGCAATGAGGGAGGAACTTCACCCCTCCACTTT
. | TRBJ1-1 | 15 | . | TRBV28 | CASQTDGGPNTEAFF | TGTGCCAGCCAAACAGATGGGGGTCCTAACACTGAAGCTTTCTTT
medium-sized | TRBJ1-6 | 15 | TRBD1 | TRBV18 | CASSPRQGLSTPLHF | TGTGCCAGCTCACCCCGACAGGGTCTAAGTACACCCCTCCACTTT
. | TRBJ2-7 | 12 | . | TRBV20-1 | CISKRGGAEQYF | TGCATCTCGAAGAGAGGGGGGGCCGAGCAGTACTTC
many | TRBJ1-4 | 12 | . | TRBV20-1 | CSAEDNNEKLFF | TGCAGTGCCGAAGACAATAATGAAAAACTGTTTTTT
few | TRBJ2-1 | 11 | . | TRBV12-3/TRBV12-4 | CASSFYDEQFF | TGTGCCAGCAGTTTTTATGATGAGCAGTTCTTC
. | TRBJ2-5 | 15 | . | TRBV7-9 | CASILPLEQLETHYF | TGTGCCAGCATCTTACCCCTCGAGCAACTAGAGACCCATTACTTC
medium-sized | TRBJ2-1 | 16 | TRBD2 | TRBV20-1 | CSARDSGRAWDNEQFF | TGCAGTGCTAGAGATAGCGGGAGGGCCTGGGACAATGAGCAGTTCTTC
medium-sized | TRBJ2-7 | 12 | . | TRBV20-1 | CSSKRGGAEQYF | TGCAGCTCTAAGAGAGGGGGGGCCGAGCAGTACTTC
medium-sized | TRBJ2-5 | 13 | . | TRBV3-1 | CASSQSLQETQYF | TGTGCCAGCAGCCAAAGTCTACAAGAGACCCAGTACTTC
. | TRBJ2-5 | 21 | . | TRBV2 | CASTEAHLLRLGQGSQETQYF | TGTGCCAGCACTGAAGCCCACCTACTACGCCTGGGACAAGGGTCCCAAGAGACCCAGTACTTC
many | TRBJ2-1 | 15 | . | TRBV7-2 | CASSLAGRSYNEQFF | TGTGCCAGCAGCTTAGCGGGACGCTCCTACAATGAGCAGTTCTTC
medium-sized | TRBJ2-2 | 18 | . | TRBV4-2 | CASSQDLSRGPNTGELFF | TGTGCCAGCAGCCAAGATCTTTCCAGGGGCCCTAACACCGGGGAGCTGTTTTTT
medium-sized | TRBJ2-5 | 14 | TRBD1 | TRBV28 | CASSTYRGPETQYF | TGTGCCAGCAGTACGTACAGGGGGCCAGAGACCCAGTACTTC
few | TRBJ2-3 | 16 | . | TRBV11-1 | CASIDRVGLSTDTQYF | TGTGCCAGTATCGACAGGGTGGGACTAAGCACAGATACGCAGTATTTT
many | TRBJ2-2 | 15 | . | TRBV7-8 | CASSQHGERSGELFF | TGTGCCAGCAGCCAACACGGGGAAAGGAGCGGGGAGCTGTTTTTT
few | TRBJ2-7 | 13 | TRBD1 | TRBV28 | CASKRTGTYEQYF | TGTGCCAGCAAAAGGACAGGGACCTACGAGCAGTACTTC
. | TRBJ2-5 | 15 | . | TRBV20-1 | CSARGAGFGQETQYF | TGCAGTGCTAGAGGGGCAGGATTTGGACAAGAGACCCAGTACTTC